This TCR beta chain was identified during a study of graft-versus-host responses after intestinal transplantation (dated by TCRdb to the early 2020s). For context, the study as a whole: The transplants that recipients received were multivisceral, liver-intestinal, or isolated intestinal. Graft-versus-host and host-versus-graft alloreactive T cell clones were tracked in the graft, circulation and bone marrow after intestinal transplantation using bulk TCR-beta CDR3 sequencing. Alloreactive clones were identified by sequencing pre-transplant mixed lymphocyte reaction products and comparing these products with unstimulated pre-transplant donor and recipient T cells. Rather than going through the commercial service, samples from a few later patients were sequenced in-house on an Illumina MiSeq and processed with MiXCR. A peak of at least 4% donor T cells among recipient peripheral blood mononuclear cells was the definition used for donor T cell macrochimerism. Of the 20 to 25 intestinal transplant recipients enrolled in the cohort, one of whom was a retransplant, 3 patients without pretransplant specimens were excluded. Anti-thymocyte globulin induction was given to all recipients, followed by maintenance tacrolimus and steroids for 2 to 4 years. Overall study results and their limits: Early after transplant, peak levels of circulating GvH clones were associated with declines in HvG clones. High GvH to HvG T cell clonal ratios were observed in the allografts of patients with donor T cell macrochimerism. GvH clones were detected in recipient bone marrow, and some of these GvH clones were observed earlier in ileal mucosa or blood, consistent with an intestinal mucosal origin. The conclusions were limited by the relatively low number and heterogeneity of the intestinal transplant patients.

The library relied on the immunoSEQ multiplex PCR assay. In most patients, genomic DNA was isolated using the Qiagen DNeasy Blood and Tissue Kit and sent frozen to Adaptive Biotechnologies for TCR sequencing. For most patients, genomic DNA was subjected to high-throughput TCR-beta CDR3 sequencing by Adaptive Biotechnologies. The original pipeline was this. TCR sequencing data were retrieved from Adaptive's ImmunoSEQ software for 15 to 20 patients, whereas a few other patients were processed with MiXCR and VDJtools. To correct CD4 versus CD8 sorting errors, sequences present in both subsets at a frequency ratio below 5:1 were removed. CDR3 nucleotide sequences shared between donor and recipient were removed because their origin could not be assigned. Alloreactive clones required at least 2-fold expansion over unstimulated cells and minimum CFSE-low frequency of 0.002% (template counts) or 0.001% (read counts). Clones detected in sequenced pre-transplant spleen, lymph node, or MLR CFSE-low populations of the donor or recipient were defined as mappable. The cumulative frequency of alloreactive clones was calculated as a percentage of all sequences, weighted by copy number. TCRdb mirrors the immuneACCESS table, restricted to in-frame sequences. Some clones are absent from its copies; in checked studies, under half trace to an unresolved V gene, and the reason for the others is unknown. The V and J calls and clone size were taken over from that table, and D and trimming were inferred from the DNA. Across this sample there are about 85,000 clones, with 91% seen only once. The top ten constitute around 7.6% of the sample.

Notes on this clone: This clone's antigen is unknown. Within one base of it there is no much larger clone, and no base qualities were kept.

Between the V and J ends, shortened by 1 base and 7 bases respectively, the junction contains 11 bases. From the cysteine through the phenylalanine, the CDR3 covers 13 amino acids. Only the CDR3 DNA stays, 39 bases, in frame from base 1. The germline V gene (reference sequence) supplies CDR1 SGHNT and CDR2 YYREEE. Per the publication, the time point label means: cells obtained before transplantation from donor or recipient. CD3+CD4+ and CD3+CD8+ populations were FACS-sorted from unstimulated pre-transplant donor and recipient cells taken from spleen or lymph nodes. The sequenced sample was unstimulated CD8+ T cells sorted from spleen or lymph node cells, obtained before transplant. The sequence came from a human donor who was the organ donor for an intestinal transplant. This chain joins TRBV5-4 to TRBJ1-2; a confident D gene designation cannot be given. CDR3 reads: CASSLMVEGGYTF. The nucleotide sequence reads TGTGCCAGCAGCTTGATGGTGGAGGGTGGCTACACCTTC.